This TCR beta chain was captured in a study of cytomegalovirus exposure and HLA in healthy donors. In the study overall: Early released data had tens of millions of unique TCRs, all coming from HLA-typed donors. Study conclusions and caveats: In a later analysis, common viral pathogens appeared linked to several of the most significant clusters. With later analysis, a missense DCLRE1C variant became linked to TCR beta V- and J-gene trimming.

Regarding this clone: Its antigen is currently unknown.

Primers included in the PCR were 60 Vbeta and 13 Jbeta primers. Source study methods: Later, roughly 86 million unique TCR beta chains were counted in an analysis, and approximately 10 million of them were shared. Some clones are missing from TCRdb's copy, which holds only in-frame ones; the method was immunoSEQ multiplex PCR. V and J calls plus clone size are reproduced from that table; the DNA served to infer D and trimming. The sample has approximately 150,000 clones; 60% to 80% are singletons. The receptor comes from a man younger than 35 in good health and CMV-seropositive. The sequencing sample was made of PBMCs.

CDR3 in DNA: TGTGCCATCAGGACTGGTTGGGAGCAGTACTTC. Its protein product is CAIRTGWEQYF. This chain links TRBV10-3 with TRBJ2-7; D is undetermined. Germline values: CDR1 ENHRY, CDR2 SYGVKD. V was shortened by 6 bases and J by 7 bases, with 10 bases between the two germline ends. CDR3 length: 11 residues.